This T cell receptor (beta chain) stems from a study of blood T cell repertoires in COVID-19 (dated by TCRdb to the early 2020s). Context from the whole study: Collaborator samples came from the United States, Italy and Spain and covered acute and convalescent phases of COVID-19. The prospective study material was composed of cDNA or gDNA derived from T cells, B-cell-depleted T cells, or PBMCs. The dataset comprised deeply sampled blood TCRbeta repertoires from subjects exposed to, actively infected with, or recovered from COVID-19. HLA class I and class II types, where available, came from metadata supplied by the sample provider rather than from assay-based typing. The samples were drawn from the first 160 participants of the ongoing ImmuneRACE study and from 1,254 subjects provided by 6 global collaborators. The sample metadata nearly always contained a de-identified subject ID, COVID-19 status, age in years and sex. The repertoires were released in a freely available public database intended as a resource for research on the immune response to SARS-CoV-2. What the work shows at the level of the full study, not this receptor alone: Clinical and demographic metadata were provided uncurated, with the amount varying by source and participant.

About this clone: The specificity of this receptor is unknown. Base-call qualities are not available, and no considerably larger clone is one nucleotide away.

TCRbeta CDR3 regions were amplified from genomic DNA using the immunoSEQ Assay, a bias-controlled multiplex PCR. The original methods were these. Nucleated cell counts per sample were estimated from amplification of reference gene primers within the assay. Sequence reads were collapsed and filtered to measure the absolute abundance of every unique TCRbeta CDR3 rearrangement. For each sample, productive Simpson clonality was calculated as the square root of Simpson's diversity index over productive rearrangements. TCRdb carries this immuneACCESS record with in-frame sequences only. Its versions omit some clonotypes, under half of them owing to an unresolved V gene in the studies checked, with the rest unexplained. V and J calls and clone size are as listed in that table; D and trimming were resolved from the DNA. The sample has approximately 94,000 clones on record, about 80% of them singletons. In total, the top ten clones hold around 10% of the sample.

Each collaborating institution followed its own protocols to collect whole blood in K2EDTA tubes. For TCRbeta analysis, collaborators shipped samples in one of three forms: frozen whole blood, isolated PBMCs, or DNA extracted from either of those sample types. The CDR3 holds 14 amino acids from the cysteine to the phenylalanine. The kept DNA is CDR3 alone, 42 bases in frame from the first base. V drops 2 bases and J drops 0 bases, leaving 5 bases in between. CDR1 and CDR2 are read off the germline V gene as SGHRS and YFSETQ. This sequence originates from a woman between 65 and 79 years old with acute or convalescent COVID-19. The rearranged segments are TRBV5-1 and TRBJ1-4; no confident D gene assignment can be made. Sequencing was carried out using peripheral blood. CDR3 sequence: CASSFTATNEKLFF. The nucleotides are TGCGCCAGCAGCTTTACAGCAACTAATGAAAAACTGTTTTTT.